This TCR beta chain came from a study of T cells in Graves' hyperthyroidism and ophthalmopathy. As for the study in general: Specimen type is peripheral blood, collected at initial diagnosis prior to any treatment. Study-wide findings and caveats: Model output signaled ophthalmopathy a median approximately 6.2 months ahead of onset. Researchers found most expanded thyroid clonotypes above 0.001 in blood as well.

The germline V and J ends were trimmed by 7 bases and 2 bases, with 11 bases remaining between them. CDR1 and CDR2 from the germline V gene are MNHNY and SVGAGI (reference sequence). The CDR3 is made up of 13 amino acids. The TCR beta CDR3 regions underwent amplification using RNA transcripts as the source. Using the HTBI primer set, a first-round RT-PCR was run on the TCR CDR3. TCRdb called the multiplex PCR reads again in MiXCR, with one record for every CDR3 protein. The sample has hundreds of thousands of distinct CDR3 sequences; 38% are singletons. As for this clonotype: Its target is not known.

The chain uses TRBV6-6 and TRBJ1-2; D not resolved. Sequences were obtained from blood. This clonotype was obtained from a man aged 18-30 years with Graves' hyperthyroidism. CDR3 in DNA: TGTGCCAGCATCAAGACCGAGAACTATGGCTACACCTTC. It encodes CASIKTENYGYTF.